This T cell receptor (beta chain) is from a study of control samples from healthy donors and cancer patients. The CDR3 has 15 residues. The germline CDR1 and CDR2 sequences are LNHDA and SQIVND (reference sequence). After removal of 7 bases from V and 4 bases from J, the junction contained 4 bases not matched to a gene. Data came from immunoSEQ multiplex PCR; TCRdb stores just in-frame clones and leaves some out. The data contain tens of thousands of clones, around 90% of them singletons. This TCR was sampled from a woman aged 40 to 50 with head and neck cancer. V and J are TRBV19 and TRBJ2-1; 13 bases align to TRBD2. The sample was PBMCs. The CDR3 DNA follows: TGTGCCAGTACCTTGGGACTAGCGGGGTACAATGAGCAGTTCTTC. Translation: CASTLGLAGYNEQFF.